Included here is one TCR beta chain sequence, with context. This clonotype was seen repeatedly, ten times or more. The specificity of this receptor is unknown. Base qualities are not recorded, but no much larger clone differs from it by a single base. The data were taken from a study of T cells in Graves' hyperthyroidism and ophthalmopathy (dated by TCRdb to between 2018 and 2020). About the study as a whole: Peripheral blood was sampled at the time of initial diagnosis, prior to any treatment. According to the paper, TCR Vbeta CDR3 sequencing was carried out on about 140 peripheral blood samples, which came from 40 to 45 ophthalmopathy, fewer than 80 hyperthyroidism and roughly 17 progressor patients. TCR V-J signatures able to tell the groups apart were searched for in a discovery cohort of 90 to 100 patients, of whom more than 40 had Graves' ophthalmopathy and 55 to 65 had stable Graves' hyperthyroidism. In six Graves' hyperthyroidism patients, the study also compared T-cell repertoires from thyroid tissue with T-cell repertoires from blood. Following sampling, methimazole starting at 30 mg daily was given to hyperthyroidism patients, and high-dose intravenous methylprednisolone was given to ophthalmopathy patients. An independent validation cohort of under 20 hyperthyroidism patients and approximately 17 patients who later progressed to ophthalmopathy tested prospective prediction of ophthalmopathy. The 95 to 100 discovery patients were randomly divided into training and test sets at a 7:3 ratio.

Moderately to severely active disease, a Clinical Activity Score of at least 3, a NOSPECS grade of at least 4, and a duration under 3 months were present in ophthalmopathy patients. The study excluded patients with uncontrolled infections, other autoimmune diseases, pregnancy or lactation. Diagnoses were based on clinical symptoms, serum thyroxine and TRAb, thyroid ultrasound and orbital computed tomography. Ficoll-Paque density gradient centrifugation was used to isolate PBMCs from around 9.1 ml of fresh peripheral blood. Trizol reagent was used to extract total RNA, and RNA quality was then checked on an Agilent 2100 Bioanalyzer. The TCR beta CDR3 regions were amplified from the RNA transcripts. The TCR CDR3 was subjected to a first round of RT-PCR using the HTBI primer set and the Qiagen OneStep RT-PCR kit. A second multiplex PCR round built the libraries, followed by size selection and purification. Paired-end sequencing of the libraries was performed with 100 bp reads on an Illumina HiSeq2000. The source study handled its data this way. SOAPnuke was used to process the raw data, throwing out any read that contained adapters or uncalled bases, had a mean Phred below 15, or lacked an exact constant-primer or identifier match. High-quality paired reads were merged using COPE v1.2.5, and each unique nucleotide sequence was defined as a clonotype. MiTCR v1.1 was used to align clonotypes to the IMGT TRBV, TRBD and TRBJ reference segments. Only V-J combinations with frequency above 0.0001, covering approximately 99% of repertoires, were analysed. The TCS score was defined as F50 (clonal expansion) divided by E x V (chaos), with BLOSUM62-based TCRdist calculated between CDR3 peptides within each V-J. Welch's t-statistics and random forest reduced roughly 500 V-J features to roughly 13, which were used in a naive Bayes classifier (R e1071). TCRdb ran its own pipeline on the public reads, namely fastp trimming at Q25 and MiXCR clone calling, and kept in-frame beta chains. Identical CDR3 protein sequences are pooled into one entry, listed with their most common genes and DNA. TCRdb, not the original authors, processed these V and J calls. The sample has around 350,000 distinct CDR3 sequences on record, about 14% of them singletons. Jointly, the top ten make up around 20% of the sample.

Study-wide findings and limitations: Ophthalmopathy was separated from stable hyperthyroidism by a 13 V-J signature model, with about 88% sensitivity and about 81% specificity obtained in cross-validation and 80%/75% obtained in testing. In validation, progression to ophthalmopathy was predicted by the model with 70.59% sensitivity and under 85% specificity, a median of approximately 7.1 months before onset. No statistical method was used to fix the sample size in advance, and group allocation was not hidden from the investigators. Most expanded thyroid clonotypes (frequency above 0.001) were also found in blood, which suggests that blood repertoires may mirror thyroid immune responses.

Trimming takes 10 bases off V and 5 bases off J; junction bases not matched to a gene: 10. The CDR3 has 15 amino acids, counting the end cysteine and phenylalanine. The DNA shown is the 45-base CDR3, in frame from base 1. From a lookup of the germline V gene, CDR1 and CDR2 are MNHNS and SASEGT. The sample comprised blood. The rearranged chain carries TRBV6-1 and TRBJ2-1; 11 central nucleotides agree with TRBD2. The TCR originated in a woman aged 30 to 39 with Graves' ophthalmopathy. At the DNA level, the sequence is TGTGCCACTCAAAAATTAGCGGGGGGGAACAATGAGCAGTTCTTC. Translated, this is CATQKLAGGNNEQFF.